The present TCR beta chain was sequenced within a study of CD8 T cells in ankylosing spondylitis. The length of the CDR3 is 13 residues. Trimming left V 3 bases short and J 8 bases short, with 13 bases between. As to this clonotype: Its antigen remains unknown.

TCRdb itself ran the 5' RACE reads through MiXCR, one entry per CDR3 protein. This sample has approximately 350,000 distinct CDR3 sequences, with more than 20% found just once. Study-wide points: A TCR beta motif of seven or eight highly homologous variants appeared characteristic of ankylosing spondylitis blood. Earlier reports found some motif variants in synovial fluid and blood in reactive arthritis.

The sequenced material came from blood, either unsorted or a sorted T cell fraction (not recorded which). This chain joins TRBV12-3 or TRBV12-4 and TRBJ1-2; D gene uncertain. This receptor was obtained from a male donor with ankylosing spondylitis or in good health (not recorded which). The CDR3 loop is CASSFEGVIGYTF. CDR3 sequence (DNA): TGTGCCAGCAGTTTCGAGGGTGTAATAGGCTACACCTTC.